This T cell receptor beta chain was documented in a study of CD8 T cells in ankylosing spondylitis. Whole-study findings and limits: It appeared that ankylosing spondylitis blood was characterized by a TCR beta motif of roughly 8 highly homologous variants. Earlier studies detected some motif variants in reactive arthritis synovial fluid and blood. Disease-linked clones reportedly concentrated significantly in matched ankylosing spondylitis synovial fluid.

This clonotype was recorded a few times. Its antigen is still unknown. Germline V gene sequence: CDR1 LGHNA, CDR2 YNFKEQ. V gave up 4 bases and J gave up 4 bases; unmatched junction bases: 4. This CDR3 comprises 14 residues. In making TCR beta libraries, quantitative 5'-RACE with molecular barcodes was used. TCRdb re-derived calls from the 5' RACE reads in MiXCR, one entry per CDR3 protein. In the table there are some 840,000 distinct CDR3 sequences, around 11% of which are singletons. Sample: blood, either unsorted or a sorted T cell fraction (not recorded which). The genes are TRBV4-2 and TRBJ2-7; 10 bases agree with TRBD2. This sequence was found in a male donor with ankylosing spondylitis. The CDR3 DNA reads as TGTGCCAGCAGCCCCCCTAGCGGGGGATACGAGCAGTACTTC. Residues: CASSPPSGGYEQYF.